The clone carrying this TCR beta chain has a count of ten or more. These data originate in a study of human T cells and chemical hapten exposure. Per the germline V gene, CDR1 is SNHLY and CDR2 is FYNNEI. CDR3 length: 14 amino acids. Trimming removed 10 bases at V and 0 bases at J, with 16 bases between. During construction of the library, unique molecular identifiers were attached to individual cDNA molecules for quantitative, reproducible TCR counting. Each CDR3 protein is one row after TCRdb ran MiXCR on the RACE reads. The sample holds tens of thousands of distinct CDR3 sequences, 9.5% to 13% seen once. Time point given: pre-sensitization, week 0. Treatment meaning: therapeutic diphenylcyclopropenone sensitization with weekly scalp DPC.

Sequenced here: whole blood, sampled in connection with sensitization to the hapten diphenylcyclopropenone (DPC). This TCR was sampled from a woman between 50 and 59 years old with alopecia areata. Some clones in this sample may be carry-over from other donors' samples. The J gene is TRBJ2-7, the V gene TRBV2; the D is unclear. This chain's CDR3 is CAKKAPMSSYEQYF. The CDR3 coding sequence is TGTGCCAAAAAAGCCCCCATGAGCTCCTACGAGCAGTACTTC.